This T cell receptor beta chain stems from a study of shared clonotypes between healthy human individuals. The repertoire was sequenced with immunoSEQ multiplex PCR; TCRdb's copy has only in-frame clones and lacks some. The sample lists fewer than 1.8 million clones, approximately 98.5% occurring once. This clone was seen once. This CDR3 is 15 amino acids long. The germline gives CDR1 LNHNV, CDR2 YYDKDF (reference sequence). Trimming pared 1 base from V and 5 bases from J, leaving 14 bases between. This TCR was sampled from a man under 40 in good health. The sample was naive CD4+ T cells sorted from blood. Described subset: CD45RA+ positively selected. The chain employs TRBV15 and TRBJ2-5; D is ambiguous. For the CDR3, the DNA is TGTGCCACCAGCAGAGGAAAGGCTGGTGGGGAGACCCAGTACTTC. It codes for CATSRGKAGGETQYF.